This TCR beta chain was retrieved from a study of beta chain features in type 1 diabetes. Study outcomes and limitations: Among patients with Type 1 diabetes, TCRB CDR3s were moderately but significantly shorter in every one of the four CD4+ subsets.

The junction had 6 bases not matched to a gene; V was cut back by 0 bases and J by 1 base. The CDR3 has 17 residues. The germline V gene encodes CDR1 SGHRS and CDR2 YFSETQ. This clone was observed a few times. What it binds is not known. What was sequenced were expressed TCRB transcripts, since all of the isolated RNA had been reverse transcribed. Only in-frame clones appear in the TCRdb table, and some are missing; sequencing was by immunoSEQ multiplex PCR. Of roughly 180,000 clones listed, 7.8% are singletons. This clonotype originated in a middle-aged woman with type 1 diabetes. V usage is TRBV5-1 and J usage is TRBJ2-3; TRBD1 matches at 9 bases. Sequencing input: central memory CD4+ T cells from blood. CDR3 sequence reads: CASSLAYTGGRTDTQYF. The CDR3, as DNA: TGCGCCAGCAGCTTGGCCTACACAGGGGGCCGCACAGATACGCAGTATTTT.